This is a list of T cell receptor beta chains from one sample in a study of PD-1 blockade in mismatch repair-deficient tumors. Sequencing used immunoSEQ multiplex PCR; TCRdb keeps in-frame clones, though not all of them. The sample has about 120,000 clones; almost 90% are singletons. Sequenced material: peripheral blood, taken approximately 73 weeks after starting pembrolizumab. Receptors were obtained from an adult with mismatch repair-deficient cancer. Both conserved end residues are part of each CDR3. The order of the fields is J gene, V gene, D gene, clone size, CDR3 DNA, CDR3 protein. A D gene is named only where the DNA matches it firmly. Expanded clones are given a class, and other clones once, few, many or no size at all.

>TRBJ1-2|TRBV5-6|TRBD1|few
TGTGCCAGCAGCCTGGGACAGAACTATGGCTACACCTTC
CASSLGQNYGYTF
>TRBJ2-7|TRBV27|.|.
TGTGCCAGCAGTTTATCGGCCGGGAACTACGAGCAGTACTTC
CASSLSAGNYEQYF
>TRBJ2-7|TRBV2|TRBD1|few
TGTGCCAGCAGTGAAGAGACAGGGGTTTCTCAGTACTTC
CASSEETGVSQYF
>TRBJ1-1|TRBV30|.|.
TGTGCCTGGCCACAAAACAGGGTCACTGAAGCTTTCTTT
CAWPQNRVTEAFF
>TRBJ1-1|TRBV5-1|.|.
TGCGCCAGCAGCTTGGGAGGGGATCCGAACACTGAAGCTTTCTTT
CASSLGGDPNTEAFF
>TRBJ2-7|TRBV28|.|.
TGTGCCAGCAGTTTATTGGGCAGAACCTACGAGCAGTACTTC
CASSLLGRTYEQYF
>TRBJ2-1|TRBV13|TRBD2|.
TGTGCCAGCAGTACAACCGGGACTAACACCTACAATGAGCAGTTCTTC
CASSTTGTNTYNEQFF
>TRBJ2-1|TRBV4-3|TRBD1|.
TGCGCCAGCAGCCAGACAGGGGAGCTTGAGCAGTTCTTC
CASSQTGELEQFF
>TRBJ2-7|TRBV2|.|once
TGTGCCAGCAGTGCGGTACAGAGAAGCTCCTACGAGCAGTACTTC
CASSAVQRSSYEQYF
>TRBJ1-1|TRBV7-9|.|.
TGTGCCAGCAGCCAAGGTGACACTGAAGCTTTCTTT
CASSQGDTEAFF
>TRBJ2-2|TRBV6-5|.|few
TGTGCCAGCAGCCGCAGGGTGGAGATCGGGGAGCTGTTTTTT
CASSRRVEIGELFF
>TRBJ1-2|TRBV4-3|.|.
TGCGCCAGCAGCCAAGATTATGGTTCTAACTATGGCTACACCTTC
CASSQDYGSNYGYTF
>TRBJ2-7|TRBV29-1|.|.
TGCAGCGTACTGACAGCTTTAACCTACGAGCAGTACTTC
CSVLTALTYEQYF
>TRBJ2-3|TRBV30|TRBD2|.
TGTGCCTGGAGCCGAGCGGGAGGAGATACGCAGTATTTT
CAWSRAGGDTQYF
>TRBJ2-7|TRBV5-1|.|.
TGCGCCAGCAGCTTGGAACCGGGCGGGACCTCCTACGAGCAGTACTTC
CASSLEPGGTSYEQYF
>TRBJ1-5|TRBV27|.|.
TGTGCCAGCAGTTCCAGGGAGAATCAGCCCCAGCATTTT
CASSSRENQPQHF
>TRBJ2-5|TRBV7-9|.|once
TGTGCCAGCAGCTTTTCAGGGACCGGGGAGACCCAGTACTTC
CASSFSGTGETQYF
>TRBJ2-5|TRBV11-3|TRBD1|.
TGTGCCAGCAGCGACCGGACAGGGGAAGAGACCCAGTACTTC
CASSDRTGEETQYF
>TRBJ2-2|TRBV9|TRBD1|.
TGTGCCAGCAGCCCCGAAGTGCGGAGAGGAGGGACAGGGATCACCGGGGAGCTGTTTTTT
CASSPEVRRGGTGITGELFF
>TRBJ1-5|TRBV18|TRBD1|.
TGTGCCAGCTCTGAAGGACAGGCCGACAATCAGCCCCAGCATTTT
CASSEGQADNQPQHF
>TRBJ1-1|TRBV7-9|TRBD1|.
TGTGCCAGCAGCCTCTTAGGACAGGGAGGTGTTGGAGCTTTCTTT
CASSLLGQGGVGAFF
>TRBJ2-1|TRBV6-5|.|.
TGTGCCAGCAGTTACGATCATGAGCAGTTCTTC
CASSYDHEQFF
>TRBJ1-1|TRBV9|.|.
TGTGCCAGCAGCAGAGGTTGGGGCAGTTCGAACCTGGGGAACACTGAAGCTTTCTTT
CASSRGWGSSNLGNTEAFF